This TCR beta chain was sequenced in a study of shared clonotypes between healthy human individuals. Generated by immunoSEQ multiplex PCR, the TCRdb table keeps only in-frame clones and is missing some. The repertoire has 550,000 to 750,000 clones, roughly nine tenths of them found once; the top ten carry 24%. Germline V CDR1 and CDR2: SGHTA, FQGNSA. V was pared by 3 bases and J by 9 bases, with 9 bases between. The CDR3 runs to 12 residues. CD45RO-negative, CCR7-positively selected cells formed the naive CD8 fraction, excluding terminally differentiated effector memory CD45RA+ cells. This chain uses TRBV7-2 with TRBJ2-1; D is perhaps TRBD2 (6 bases). The source material was naive CD8+ T cells sorted from blood. The receptor's source is a man aged 30 to 45 in good health. As DNA, the CDR3 is TGTGCCAGCAGCTTGACTAGTGCTGAGCAGTTCTTC. It encodes CASSLTSAEQFF.